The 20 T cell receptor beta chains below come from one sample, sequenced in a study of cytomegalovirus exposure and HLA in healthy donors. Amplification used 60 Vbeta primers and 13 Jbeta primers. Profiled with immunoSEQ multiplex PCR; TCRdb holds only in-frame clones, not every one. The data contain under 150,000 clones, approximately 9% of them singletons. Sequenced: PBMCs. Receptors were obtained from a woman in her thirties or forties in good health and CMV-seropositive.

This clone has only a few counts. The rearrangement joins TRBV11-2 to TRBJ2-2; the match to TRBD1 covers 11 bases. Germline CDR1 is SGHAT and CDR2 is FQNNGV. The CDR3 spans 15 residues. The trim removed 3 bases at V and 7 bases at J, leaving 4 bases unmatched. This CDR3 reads CASSLGQGVVGELFF. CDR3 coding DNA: TGTGCCAGCAGCTTGGGACAGGGGGTTGTCGGGGAGCTGTTTTTT.

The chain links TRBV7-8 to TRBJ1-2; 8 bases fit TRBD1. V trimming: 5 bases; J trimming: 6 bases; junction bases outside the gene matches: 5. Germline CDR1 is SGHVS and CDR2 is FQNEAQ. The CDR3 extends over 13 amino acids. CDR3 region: CASSARTGNGYTF. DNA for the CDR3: TGTGCCAGCAGCGCGCGGACAGGGAATGGCTACACCTTC.

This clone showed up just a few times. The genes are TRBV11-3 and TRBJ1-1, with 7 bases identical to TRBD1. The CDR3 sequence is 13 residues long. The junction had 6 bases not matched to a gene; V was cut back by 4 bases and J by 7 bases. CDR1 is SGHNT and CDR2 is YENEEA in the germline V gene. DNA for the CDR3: TGTGCCAGCAGCTCCTTAGGACAGGTTGAAGCTTTCTTT. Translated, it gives CASSSLGQVEAFF.

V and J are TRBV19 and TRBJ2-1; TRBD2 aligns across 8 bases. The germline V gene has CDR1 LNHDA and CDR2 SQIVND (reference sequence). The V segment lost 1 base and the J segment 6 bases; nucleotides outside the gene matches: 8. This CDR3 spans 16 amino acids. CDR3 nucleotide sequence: TGTGCCAGTAGTATAGGGCCAGCGGGAGAGACCAATGAGCAGTTCTTC. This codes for CASSIGPAGETNEQFF.

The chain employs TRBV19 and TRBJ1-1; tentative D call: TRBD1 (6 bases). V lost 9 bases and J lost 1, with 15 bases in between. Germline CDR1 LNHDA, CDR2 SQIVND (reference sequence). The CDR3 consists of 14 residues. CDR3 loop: CASSRTGPNTEAFF. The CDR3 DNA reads TGTGCCAGCAGTCGAACAGGGCCGAACACTGAAGCTTTCTTT.

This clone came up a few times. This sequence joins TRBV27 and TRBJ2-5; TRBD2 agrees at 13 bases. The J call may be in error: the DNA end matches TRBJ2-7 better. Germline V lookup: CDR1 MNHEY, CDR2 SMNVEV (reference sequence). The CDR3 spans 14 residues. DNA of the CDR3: TGTGCCAGCAGCCGACTAGCGGGGGGAGCCGAGCAGTACTTC. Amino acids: CASSRLAGGAEQYF.

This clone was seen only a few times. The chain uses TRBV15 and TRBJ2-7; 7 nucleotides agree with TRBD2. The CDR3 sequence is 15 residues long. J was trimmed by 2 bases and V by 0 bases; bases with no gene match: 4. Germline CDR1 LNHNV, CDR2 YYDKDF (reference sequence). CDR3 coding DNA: TGTGCCACCAGCAGAGATGGGACTACGACCTACGAGCAGTACTTC. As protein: CATSRDGTTTYEQYF.

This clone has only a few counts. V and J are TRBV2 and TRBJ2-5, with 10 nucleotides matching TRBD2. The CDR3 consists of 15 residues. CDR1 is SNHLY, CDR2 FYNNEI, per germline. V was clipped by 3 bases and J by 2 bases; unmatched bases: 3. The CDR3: CASSDNSGGQETQYF. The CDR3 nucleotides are TGTGCCAGCAGTGACAATAGCGGGGGGCAAGAGACCCAGTACTTC.

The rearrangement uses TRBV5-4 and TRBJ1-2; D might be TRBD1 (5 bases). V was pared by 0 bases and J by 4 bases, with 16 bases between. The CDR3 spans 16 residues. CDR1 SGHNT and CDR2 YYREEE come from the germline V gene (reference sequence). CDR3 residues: CASSLGPRAGTYGYTF. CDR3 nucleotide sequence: TGTGCCAGCAGCTTGGGACCGCGAGCGGGGACCTATGGCTACACCTTC.

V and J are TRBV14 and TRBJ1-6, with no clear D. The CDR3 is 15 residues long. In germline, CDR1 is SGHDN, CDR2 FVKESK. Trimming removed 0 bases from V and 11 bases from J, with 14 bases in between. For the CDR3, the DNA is TGTGCCAGCAGCCAAGATGAGGCAGCCGCAACACCCCTCCACTTT. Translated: CASSQDEAAATPLHF.

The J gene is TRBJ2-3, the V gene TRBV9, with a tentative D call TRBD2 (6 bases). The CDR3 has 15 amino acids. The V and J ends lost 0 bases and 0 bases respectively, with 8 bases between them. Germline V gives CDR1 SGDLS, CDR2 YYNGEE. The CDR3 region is CASSVVAASTDTQYF. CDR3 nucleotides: TGTGCCAGCAGCGTAGTAGCGGCGAGCACAGATACGCAGTATTTT.

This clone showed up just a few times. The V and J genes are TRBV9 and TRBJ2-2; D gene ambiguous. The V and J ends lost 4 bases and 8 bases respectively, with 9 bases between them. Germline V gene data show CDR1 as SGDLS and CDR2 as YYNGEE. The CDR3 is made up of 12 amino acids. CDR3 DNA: TGTGCCAGCAGCCCGCTTCGGGGGGAGCTGTTTTTT. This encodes CASSPLRGELFF.

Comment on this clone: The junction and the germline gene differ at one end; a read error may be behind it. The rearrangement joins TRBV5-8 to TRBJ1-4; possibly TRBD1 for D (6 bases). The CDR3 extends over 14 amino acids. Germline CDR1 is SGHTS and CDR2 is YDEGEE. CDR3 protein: CASSLGQVNEKLFF. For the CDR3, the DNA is TGTGCCAGCAGTTTGGGACAAGTGAATGAAAAACTGTTTTTT. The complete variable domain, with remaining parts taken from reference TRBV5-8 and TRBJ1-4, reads EAGVTQSPTHLIKTRGQQATLRCSPISGHTSVYWYQQALGLGLQFLLWYDEGEERNRGNFPPRFSGRQFPNYSSELNVNALELEDSALYLCASSLGQVNEKLFFGSGTQLSVL.

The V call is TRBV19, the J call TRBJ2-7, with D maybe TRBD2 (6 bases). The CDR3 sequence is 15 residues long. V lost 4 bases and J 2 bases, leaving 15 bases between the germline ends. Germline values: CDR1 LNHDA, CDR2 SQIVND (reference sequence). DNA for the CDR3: TGTGCCAGTAGTACCCTACGGCGGGGAACCTACGAGCAGTACTTC. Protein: CASSTLRRGTYEQYF.

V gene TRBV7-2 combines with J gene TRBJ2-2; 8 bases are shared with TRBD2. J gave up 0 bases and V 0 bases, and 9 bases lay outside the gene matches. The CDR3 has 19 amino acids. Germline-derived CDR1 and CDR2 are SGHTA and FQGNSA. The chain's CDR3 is CASSLALRRGAANTGELFF. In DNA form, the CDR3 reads TGTGCCAGCAGCTTAGCCCTACGGCGGGGGGCAGCGAACACCGGGGAGCTGTTTTTT.

The CDR3 DNA is TGTGCCAGCACCCCAGGGGCTGAAGCTTTCTTT. The encoded protein is CASTPGAEAFF. The rearrangement uses TRBV14 and TRBJ1-1; a weak D match, TRBD1 (6 bases). Germline CDR1 and CDR2: SGHDN and FVKESK. The V end lost 7 bases, the J end lost 6 bases, and 9 bases lay between the germline ends. CDR3 length: 11 residues.

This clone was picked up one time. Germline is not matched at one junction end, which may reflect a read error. As DNA, the CDR3 is TGTGCCAGCAGCCCGAGGGTTGGCAGGGGGCAGGGAGATGCGCAGTATTTT. Its protein is CASSPRVGRGQGDAQYF. This sequence joins TRBV7-9 and TRBJ2-3; 8 bases align to TRBD1. The CDR3 is made up of 17 amino acids. The germline CDR1 and CDR2 sequences are SEHNR and FQNEAQ (reference sequence).

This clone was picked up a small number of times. The CDR3 bases are TGCGCCAGCAGCCAGGGCACCGGGACAACATTTTGGAGCTACGAGCAGTACTTC. This encodes CASSQGTGTTFWSYEQYF. The V and J genes are TRBV4-1 and TRBJ2-7, with D possibly TRBD1 on 6 matching bases. The CDR3 covers 18 residues. V was trimmed by 3 bases and J by 3 bases, leaving 24 bases between them. CDR1 is MGHRA and CDR2 is YSYEKL in the germline V gene.

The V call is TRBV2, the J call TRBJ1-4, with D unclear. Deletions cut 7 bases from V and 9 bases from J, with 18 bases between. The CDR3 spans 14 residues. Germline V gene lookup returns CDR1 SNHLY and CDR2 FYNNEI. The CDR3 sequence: CASTLGTRQQKLFF. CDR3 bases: TGTGCCAGCACCCTAGGAACCCGCCAGCAAAAACTGTTTTTT. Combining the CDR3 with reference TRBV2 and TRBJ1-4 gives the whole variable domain EPEVTQTPSHQVTQMGQEVILRCVPISNHLYFYWYRQILGQKVEFLVSFYNNEISEKSEIFDDQFSVERPDGSNFTLKIRSTKLEDSAMYFCASTLGTRQQKLFFGSGTQLSVL.

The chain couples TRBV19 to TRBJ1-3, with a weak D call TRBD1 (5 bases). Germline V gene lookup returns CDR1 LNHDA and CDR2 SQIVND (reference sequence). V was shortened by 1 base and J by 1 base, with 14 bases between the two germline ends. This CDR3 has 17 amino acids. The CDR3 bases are TGTGCCAGTAGTATAGTCGGGGGAGCGCCGTCTGGAAACACCATATATTTT. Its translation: CASSIVGGAPSGNTIYF.